This T cell receptor (beta chain) derives from a study of blood T cell repertoires in COVID-19. CDR3 size: 18 residues. Looked up from germline, CDR1 is SGDLS and CDR2 is YYNGEE. Trimming removed 3 bases from V and 0 bases from J; junction bases left unmatched: 5. Some clones are missing from TCRdb's copy, which holds only in-frame ones; the method was immunoSEQ multiplex PCR. Of 200,000 to 250,000 clones in the sample, roughly 80% were seen once. Before they entered the study, exposed participants had met a COVID-19 case within 2 weeks. In its sample, this clone was seen a few times. Sequenced: PBMCs or T cells enriched from blood (not recorded which). The receptor was derived from a woman in her 50s who had been exposed to COVID-19. The chain carries TRBV9 and TRBJ2-6; 11 positions match TRBD2. The CDR3 loop reads CASSASGTSGSGANVLTF. The DNA of the CDR3 is TGTGCCAGCAGCGCTTCCGGGACTAGCGGCTCTGGGGCCAACGTCCTGACTTTC.